The 5 T cell receptor beta chains below were found in one sample sequenced in a study of OX40 agonist ivuxolimab in advanced cancers. The table came from immunoSEQ multiplex PCR; TCRdb's copy has only in-frame clones and leaves some out. The table records about 150,000 clones, around 94% of them present only once. This specimen was CD4+ or CD8+ T cells sorted from blood, taken in a trial of the OX40 agonist ivuxolimab. These receptors all stem from an adult with an advanced solid tumor such as melanoma, head and neck, liver or kidney cancer.

This chain uses TRBV18 with TRBJ2-6, with D hard to call. CDR1 and CDR2 from the germline V gene are KGHSH and LQKENI. This CDR3 region has 15 residues. Trimming stripped 3 bases from V and 0 bases from J, with 6 bases between. CDR3 DNA sequence: TGTGCCAGCTCACCGGGAAGCTCTGGGGCCAACGTCCTGACTTTC. Translating it yields CASSPGSSGANVLTF.

This chain's CDR3 is CASSLGLLGTEAFF. CDR3 in DNA: TGCGCCAGCAGCTTGGGTCTATTGGGCACTGAAGCTTTCTTT. The chain is built from TRBV5-1 and TRBJ1-1; the D is unclear. Trimming cost V 0 bases and J 4 bases, with 10 bases left between them. The germline CDR1 and CDR2 sequences are SGHRS and YFSETQ. The CDR3 has 14 amino acids.

This clone was counted a single time. The V and J genes are TRBV27 and TRBJ2-7; D call uncertain. The V end lost 3 bases, the J end lost 3 bases, and 12 bases lay between the germline ends. The CDR3 is 14 amino acids. Germline CDR1 is MNHEY and CDR2 is SMNVEV (reference sequence). The chain's CDR3 is CASSFKTTHYEQYF. As DNA, the CDR3 is TGTGCCAGCAGTTTTAAAACCACGCACTACGAGCAGTACTTC.

This rearrangement joins TRBV7-2 to TRBJ2-4; tentatively, D is TRBD1 (5 bases). This CDR3 comprises 14 residues. Trimming removed 7 bases from V and 0 bases from J, with 10 bases in between. Germline assignment: CDR1 SGHTA and CDR2 FQGNSA. The CDR3 nucleotides are TGTGCCAGCACCAGGGATCTAGCCAAAAACATTCAGTACTTC. The encoded protein is CASTRDLAKNIQYF.

V gene TRBV28 combines with J gene TRBJ1-1; no firm D call. Germline V lookup: CDR1 MDHEN, CDR2 SYDVKM. V was cut by 7 bases and J by 9 bases, with 12 bases left in between. CDR3 length equals 11 residues. DNA for the CDR3: TGTGCCAGCACCGGACGGAGTAAAGCTTTCTTT. It specifies CASTGRSKAFF.